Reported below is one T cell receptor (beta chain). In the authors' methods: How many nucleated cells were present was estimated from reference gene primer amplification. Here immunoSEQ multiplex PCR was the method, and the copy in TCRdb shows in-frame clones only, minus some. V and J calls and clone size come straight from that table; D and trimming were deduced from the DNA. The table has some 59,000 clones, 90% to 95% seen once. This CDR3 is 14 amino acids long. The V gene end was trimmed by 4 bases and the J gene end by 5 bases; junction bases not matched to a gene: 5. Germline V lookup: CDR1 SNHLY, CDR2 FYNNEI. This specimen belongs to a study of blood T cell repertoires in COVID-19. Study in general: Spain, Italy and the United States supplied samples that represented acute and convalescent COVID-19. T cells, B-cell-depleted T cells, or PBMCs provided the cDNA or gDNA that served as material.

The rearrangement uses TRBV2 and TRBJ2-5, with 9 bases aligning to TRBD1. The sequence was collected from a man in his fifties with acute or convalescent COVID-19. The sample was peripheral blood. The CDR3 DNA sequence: TGTGCCAGCAGTGGGACAGGGGAGTGGGAGACCCAGTACTTC. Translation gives CASSGTGEWETQYF.